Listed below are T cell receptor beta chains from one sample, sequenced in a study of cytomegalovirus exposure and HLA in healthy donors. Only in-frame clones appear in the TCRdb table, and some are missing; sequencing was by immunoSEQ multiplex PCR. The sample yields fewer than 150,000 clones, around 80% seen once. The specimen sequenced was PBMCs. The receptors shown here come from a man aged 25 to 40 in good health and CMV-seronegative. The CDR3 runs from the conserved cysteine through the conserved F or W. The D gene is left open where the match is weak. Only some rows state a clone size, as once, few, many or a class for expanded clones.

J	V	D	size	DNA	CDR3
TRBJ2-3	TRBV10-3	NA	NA	TGTGCCATCAGTGAGTCAGCAGGGCATACGCAGTATTTT	CAISESAGHTQYF
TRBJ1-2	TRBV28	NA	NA	TGTGCCAGCAGCCTCCCCGCGGACAGTCAGTATGGCTACACCTTC	CASSLPADSQYGYTF
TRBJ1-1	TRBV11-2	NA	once	NA	CASLLVARGTEAFF
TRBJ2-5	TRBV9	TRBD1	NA	TGTGCCAGCAGCGCCCAGGGGGCCGGGGAGACCCAGTACTTC	CASSAQGAGETQYF
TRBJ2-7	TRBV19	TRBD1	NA	TGTGCCAGTAGCATCTCGGGACAGGGTGTATGGGAGCAGTACTTC	CASSISGQGVWEQYF
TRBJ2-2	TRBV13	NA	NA	TGTGCCAGCAGCTTAATAGCAGCCGCGAACACCGGGGAGCTGTTTTTT	CASSLIAAANTGELFF
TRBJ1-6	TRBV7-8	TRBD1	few	TGTGCCAGCAGCCCGAGACAGGGGCCAAATTCACCCCTCCACTTT	CASSPRQGPNSPLHF
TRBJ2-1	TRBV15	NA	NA	TGTGCCACCAGCGGCGTAAAGGGAGCGGTGGACAATGAGCAGTTCTTC	CATSGVKGAVDNEQFF
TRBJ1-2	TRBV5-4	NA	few	TGTGCCAGCAGCTTGGCAGGGGCGAGGGGCTACACCTTC	CASSLAGARGYTF
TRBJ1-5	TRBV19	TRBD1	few	TGTGCCAGTAGTGGGGGACAGGGCTATCTGGGCAATCAGCCCCAGCATTTT	CASSGGQGYLGNQPQHF
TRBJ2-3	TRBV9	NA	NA	TGTGCCAGCAGCGTAGTAGACAGAGATACGCAGTATTTT	CASSVVDRDTQYF
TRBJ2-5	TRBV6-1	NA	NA	TGTGCCAGCAGTGGCGGGGTCCGGGAGACCCAGTACTTC	CASSGGVRETQYF
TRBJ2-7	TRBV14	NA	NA	TGTGCCAGCAGCCAACTTTTAGCTTCCTACGAGCAGTACTTC	CASSQLLASYEQYF
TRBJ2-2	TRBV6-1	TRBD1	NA	TGTGCCAGCACCCAGACAGGGGCTACCGGGGAGCTGTTTTTT	CASTQTGATGELFF
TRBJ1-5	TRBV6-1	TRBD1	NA	TGTGCCAGCAGTGAAGGACAGGGTGGACAGCCCCAGCATTTT	CASSEGQGGQPQHF
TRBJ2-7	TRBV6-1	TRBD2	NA	TGTGCCAGCAGTGAAGCGCTGAGGGTAGCGGGGTCCTACGAGCAGTACTTC	CASSEALRVAGSYEQYF
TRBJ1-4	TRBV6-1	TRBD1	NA	TGTGCCAGCAGTGGGGACAGAAGTAATGAAAAACTGTTTTTT	CASSGDRSNEKLFF
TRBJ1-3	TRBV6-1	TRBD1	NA	TGTGCCAGCAGTTTAAACAGGGGGCCTGGAAACACCATATATTTT	CASSLNRGPGNTIYF
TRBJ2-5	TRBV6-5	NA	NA	TGTGCCAGCAGTCCCCCGCCGGTAGAGACCCAGTACTTC	CASSPPPVETQYF
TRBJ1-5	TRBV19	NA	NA	TGTGCCAGTAGTACTACATCCCGAGAGGGGGTTCGGAATCAGCCCCAGCATTTT	CASSTTSREGVRNQPQHF
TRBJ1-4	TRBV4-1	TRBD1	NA	TGCGCCAGCAGCCCCGCACAGGGGAATGAAAAACTGTTTTTT	CASSPAQGNEKLFF
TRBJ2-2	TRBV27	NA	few	TGTGCCAGCAGTCCCCCCGGGGTCCTACTTTCTCGCACCGGGGAGCTGTTTTTT	CASSPPGVLLSRTGELFF
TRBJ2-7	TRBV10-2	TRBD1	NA	TGCGCCAGCAGTGAGTTAGGGGGCCCCTACGAGCAGTACTTC	CASSELGGPYEQYF
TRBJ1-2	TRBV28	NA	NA	TGTGCCAGCAGTTTCGGGGGGGGATGGAACTATGGCTACACCTTC	CASSFGGGWNYGYTF
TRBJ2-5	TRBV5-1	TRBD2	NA	TGCGCCAGCAGCTTGTTACGACTAGCGGGGGAAGAGACCCAGTACTTC	CASSLLRLAGEETQYF
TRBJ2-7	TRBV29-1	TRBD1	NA	TGCAGCGTTAAAACAGGGGCGTGGGACGAGCAGTACTTC	CSVKTGAWDEQYF
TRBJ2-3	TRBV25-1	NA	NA	TGTGCCAGCAGTGAATCCCAGGATACGCAGTATTTT	CASSESQDTQYF
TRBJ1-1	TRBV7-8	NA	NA	TGTGCCAGCAGGCAGGGGCAAACTGAAGCTTTCTTT	CASRQGQTEAFF
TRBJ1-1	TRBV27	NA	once	TGTGCCAGCAGTTTTCACAGAACGAACACTGAAGCTTTCTTT	CASSFHRTNTEAFF
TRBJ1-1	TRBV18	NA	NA	TGTGCCAGCTCACGCGGGGTCAACACTGAAGCTTTCTTT	CASSRGVNTEAFF
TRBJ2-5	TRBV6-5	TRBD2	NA	TGTGCCAGCAGTTATCTCTCGGCGGGGGGGGTAGAGACCCAGTACTTC	CASSYLSAGGVETQYF
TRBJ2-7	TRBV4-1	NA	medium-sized	TGCGCCAGCAGCCAAGAAAGGGGCGTACTCTACGAGCAGTACTTC	CASSQERGVLYEQYF